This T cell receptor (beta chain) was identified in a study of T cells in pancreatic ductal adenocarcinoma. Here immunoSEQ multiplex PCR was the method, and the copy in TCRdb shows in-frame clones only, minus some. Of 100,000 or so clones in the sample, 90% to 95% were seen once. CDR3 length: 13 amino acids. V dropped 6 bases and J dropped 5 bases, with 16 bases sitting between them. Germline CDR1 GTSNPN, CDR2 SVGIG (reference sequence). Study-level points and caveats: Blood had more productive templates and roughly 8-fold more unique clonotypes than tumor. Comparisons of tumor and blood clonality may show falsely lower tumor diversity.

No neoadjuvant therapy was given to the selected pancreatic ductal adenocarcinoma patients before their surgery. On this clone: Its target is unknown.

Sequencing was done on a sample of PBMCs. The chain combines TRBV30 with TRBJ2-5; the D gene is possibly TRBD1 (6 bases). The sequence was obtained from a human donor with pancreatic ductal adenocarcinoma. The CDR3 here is CACADHRAETQYF. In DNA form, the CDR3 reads TGTGCCTGCGCCGATCACAGGGCTGAGACCCAGTACTTC.